This T cell receptor (beta chain) came from a study of identical twins. The cDNA had a unique molecular identifier and a template-switch universal primer site. TCRdb passed the 5' RACE reads through MiXCR, listing each CDR3 protein once. The sample lists around 1.7 million distinct CDR3 sequences, about 32% seen once, with about 0.25% in the top ten. Healthy Caucasians made up all donors. In its sample, this clonotype was seen a few times. The antigen remains unidentified. The germline V gene encodes CDR1 SEHNR and CDR2 FQNEAQ (reference sequence). The CDR3 runs to 13 residues. Study-wide points: Models underestimated how often monozygotic twins shared out-of-frame TCR alpha.

This clonotype originated in a newborn girl in good health. Sequencing was done on a sample of cord blood. This chain uses TRBV7-9 with TRBJ2-5, with no clear D. The DNA end lines up better with TRBJ2-7; the J call may be wrong. The CDR3 DNA sequence: TGTGCCAGCAGCTTACCAGCTACGGGCGAGCAGTACTTC. Its protein is CASSLPATGEQYF.